Below are 13 T cell receptor beta chains sequenced from a single sample in a study of blood T cells in healthy people across ages. Sample-barcoded 5' priming and a J-beta primer mix drove a second PCR of about 6 to 12 cycles. TCRdb reprocessed the 5' RACE reads with MiXCR, giving one entry per CDR3 protein. The data contain approximately 800,000 distinct CDR3 sequences, under 30% of them singletons. These records were also assigned to another study, of T cells of mothers and their children.

The source material was blood. Every receptor here comes from a boy between 5 and 17 years old in good health.

The gene calls are TRBV20-1 and TRBJ2-3; D possibly corresponds to TRBD1 (6 bases). Trimming left V 6 bases short and J 0 bases short, with 13 bases between. The length of the CDR3 is 14 residues. Germline CDR1 reads DFQATT; CDR2 reads SNEGSKA (reference sequence). CDR3 nucleotides: TGCAGTGCCCAAAGGGGGATGAGCACAGATACGCAGTATTTT. It codes for CSAQRGMSTDTQYF.

On this clonotype itself: Germline is not matched at one junction end, which may reflect a read error. The CDR3 DNA reads as TGTGCTAGCAGCCCCGGAGGTATGCAGTTCTTC. Translating gives CASSPGGMQFF. This sequence joins TRBV7-7 and TRBJ2-5, with D tentatively TRBD2 (5 bases). The end of the DNA fits TRBJ2-1 better, so the J call may be wrong. There are 11 residues in the CDR3. CDR1 and CDR2 from the germline V gene are SSHAT and FNYEAQ (reference sequence).

In this sample, this clonotype turned up a few times. This chain links TRBV30 with TRBJ1-2; D not certain. CDR1 GTSNPN and CDR2 SVGIG come from the germline V gene (reference sequence). V dropped 7 bases and J dropped 6 bases, with 9 bases sitting between them. The CDR3 has 10 amino acids. The chain's CDR3 is CAFKANGYTF. Written as DNA, the CDR3 is TGTGCCTTCAAAGCTAATGGCTACACCTTC. Supplemented by reference TRBV30 and TRBJ1-2, the full variable domain reads SQTIHQWPATLVQPVGSPLSLECTVEGTSNPNLYWYRQAAGRGLQLLFYSVGIGQISSEVPQNLSASRPQDRQFILSSKKLLLSDSGFYLCAFKANGYTFGSGTRLTVV.

J is TRBJ2-7 and V is TRBV5-1; TRBD2 is a possible D gene (6 bases). CDR1 and CDR2 (germline): SGHRS, YFSETQ. This CDR3 is built from 13 residues. V lost 4 bases and J 2 bases, leaving 10 bases between the germline ends. DNA for the CDR3: TGCGCCAGCAGCGGCGGGATTACCTACGAGCAGTACTTC. Residues: CASSGGITYEQYF.

The V and J genes are TRBV10-3 and TRBJ1-2; no reliable D call. V dropped 2 bases and J dropped 3 bases, with 13 bases sitting between them. The length of the CDR3 is 15 residues. Germline values: CDR1 ENHRY, CDR2 SYGVKD. DNA for the CDR3: TGTGCCATCAGTGAGGGGAAGGGTTTAGACTATGGCTACACCTTC. This translates into CAISEGKGLDYGYTF.

The gene calls are TRBV20-1 and TRBJ1-1; 9 positions match TRBD1. The germline CDR1 and CDR2 sequences are DFQATT and SNEGSKA (reference sequence). The CDR3 length is 18 residues. V dropped 1 base and J dropped 2; count of bases not matched to a gene: 14. DNA of the CDR3: TGCAGTGCTAGAGTTGCCGGGACAGGGACTTATTTTAACACTGAAGCTTTCTTT. Amino acid sequence: CSARVAGTGTYFNTEAFF.

This clonotype was seen a handful of times. V is TRBV5-1 and J is TRBJ2-1; D may match TRBD1 or TRBD2 (5 bases each). CDR1 is SGHRS and CDR2 is YFSETQ in the germline V gene. With 7 bases removed from V and 0 bases from J, the gap between germline ends came to 17 bases. The CDR3 has 16 residues. CDR3 amino acids: CASSPTAGSSYNEQFF. The CDR3 DNA follows: TGCGCCAGCTCTCCGACCGCAGGGAGCTCCTACAATGAGCAGTTCTTC.

The chain is built from TRBV29-1 and TRBJ2-1; TRBD1 matches at 9 bases. Germline loops: CDR1 SQVTM, CDR2 ANQGSEA. With 5 bases clipped from V and 7 bases from J, the junction kept 9 bases outside the gene matches. The CDR3 contains 14 residues. CDR3 amino acids: CSVLARQGGNEQFF. The DNA of the CDR3 is TGCAGCGTTCTAGCCCGACAGGGGGGTAATGAGCAGTTCTTC.

This clonotype was seen a handful of times. The chain employs TRBV29-1 and TRBJ1-1; D ambiguous. The V gene lost 2 bases and the J gene lost 1 base, with 5 bases spanning the gap. The CDR3 runs to 12 residues. Per germline, CDR1 SQVTM and CDR2 ANQGSEA. The CDR3 spells CSVEHRNTEAFF. CDR3 sequence (DNA): TGCAGCGTTGAACACCGGAACACTGAAGCTTTCTTT.

On this clonotype: One junction end does not reproduce the germline sequence, and a read error may be involved. This chain links TRBV7-7 with TRBJ2-5; D is uncertain. There are 16 residues in the CDR3. The germline CDR1 and CDR2 sequences are SSHAT and FNYEAQ (reference sequence). CDR3 DNA sequence: TGTGCTAGCAGCTCCCTATCGCCTGTTCTCGGGGAGACCCAGTACTTC. Protein sequence: CASSSLSPVLGETQYF.

This clonotype has just a few counts. The chain carries TRBV28 and TRBJ2-4; tentatively, D is TRBD1 or TRBD2 (5 bases each). Germline CDR1 and CDR2: MDHEN and SYDVKM. With 4 bases removed from V and 0 bases from J, the gap between germline ends came to 22 bases. CDR3 length: 19 amino acids. Here the CDR3 DNA reads TGTGCCAGCAGTTCCTGGCTCAGGGAGATTGGATTAGCCAAAAACATTCAGTACTTC. It translates to CASSSWLREIGLAKNIQYF.

The V call is TRBV11-2, the J call TRBJ1-3; the D is unclear. The CDR3 extends over 13 amino acids. Trimming took 5 bases from V and 9 from J, leaving 14 bases between them. Germline CDR1 reads SGHAT; CDR2 reads FQNNGV. The CDR3 region is CASSPDRRSTIYF. In DNA, the CDR3 is TGTGCCAGCAGCCCCGACCGGCGAAGCACCATATATTTT.

The V and J genes are TRBV30 and TRBJ1-6; 7 nucleotides agree with TRBD1. Germline V gene lookup returns CDR1 GTSNPN and CDR2 SVGIG (reference sequence). The CDR3 has 16 amino acids. With 0 bases clipped from V and 1 base from J, the junction kept 3 bases outside the gene matches. The CDR3 coding sequence is TGTGCCTGGAGTGTACGACAGGGTTCCTATAATTCACCCCTCCACTTT. It specifies CAWSVRQGSYNSPLHF.